These 14 T cell receptor beta chains share one sample of origin, sequenced in a study of T cells after yellow fever vaccination. TCRdb re-called the 5' RACE reads with MiXCR, one entry per CDR3 protein. The table shows about 180,000 distinct CDR3 sequences, with 6.2% occurring only once. The sample in question was CD4+ T cells sorted from PBMCs, obtained on the day of the first yellow fever vaccination. The receptors derive from a man aged 18 to 29 who received the YFV17D yellow fever vaccine.

This clonotype was observed many times. CDR3 amino acids: CASSSPGTYTNYGYTF. CDR3 coding DNA: TGTGCCAGCAGTTCACCCGGGACATATACTAACTATGGCTACACCTTC. This chain links TRBV28 with TRBJ1-2, with D possibly being TRBD1 (6 bases). Per germline, CDR1 MDHEN and CDR2 SYDVKM. The CDR3 is 16 amino acids. Trimming cost V 4 bases and J 0 bases, with 15 bases left between them.

This clonotype was seen repeatedly, ten times or more. V is TRBV20-1 and J is TRBJ2-3; 10 positions match TRBD2. Germline V gene data show CDR1 as DFQATT and CDR2 as SNEGSKA (reference sequence). The junction had 8 bases not matched to a gene; V was cut back by 7 bases and J by 1 base. The CDR3 sequence is 15 residues long. CDR3 in DNA: TGCAGTGTTCGGACTAGCGGACAAGGCACAGATACGCAGTATTTT. Protein product: CSVRTSGQGTDTQYF.

As to this clonotype: A much larger clone sits a single nucleotide away, making a read error possible. The gene calls are TRBV4-3 and TRBJ2-5; D uncertain. V gave up 3 bases and J gave up 6 bases, with 17 bases separating them. The CDR3 is made up of 15 amino acids. Germline values: CDR1 LGHNA, CDR2 YSLEER. The CDR3 region is CASSHQHGIEKTQYF. For the CDR3, the DNA is TGCGCCAGCAGCCACCAACATGGTATAGAAAAGACCCAGTACTTC.

This sequence joins TRBV5-1 and TRBJ1-2, with 12 bases lining up with TRBD1. The germline V gene encodes CDR1 SGHRS and CDR2 YFSETQ. This CDR3 is 15 amino acids long. The V gene end was trimmed by 0 bases and the J gene end by 9 bases; junction bases not matched to a gene: 6. CDR3 region: CASSLGGTGGESYTF. The CDR3 DNA reads as TGCGCCAGCAGCTTGGGGGGGACAGGGGGCGAAAGCTACACCTTC.

The sample holds a few counts of this clonotype. The V and J genes are TRBV20-1 and TRBJ1-2, with 7 bases that match TRBD1. Germline V gene sequence: CDR1 DFQATT, CDR2 SNEGSKA (reference sequence). CDR3 length: 13 amino acids. With V trimmed by 4 bases and J by 4 bases, 6 bases remained unmatched. CDR3 sequence: CSAKLQGTYGYTF. CDR3 nucleotides: TGCAGTGCTAAGTTACAGGGGACCTATGGCTACACCTTC.

This clonotype was recorded many times. The chain uses TRBV11-1 and TRBJ1-1; TRBD1 agrees at 7 bases. J lost 8 bases, V lost 1 base, and 7 bases had no gene match. From germline, CDR1 is SGHAT and CDR2 FQDESV (reference sequence). There are 14 residues in the CDR3. The CDR3 spells CASSLDLVTGEAFF. Here the CDR3 DNA reads TGTGCCAGCAGCTTAGACCTAGTGACAGGGGAAGCTTTCTTT.

This clonotype was counted between two and nine times. The chain joins TRBV5-4 to TRBJ2-1; D is uncertain. This CDR3 spans 15 amino acids. Germline V gene lookup returns CDR1 SGHNT and CDR2 YYREEE (reference sequence). V was cut by 0 bases and J by 3 bases, with 10 bases left in between. The CDR3 coding sequence is TGTGCCAGCAGCTTGGGGTCTGCGAGCTACAATGAGCAGTTCTTC. It codes for CASSLGSASYNEQFF.

This clonotype was observed many times. This sequence joins TRBV4-3 and TRBJ2-5; D ambiguous. There are 14 residues in the CDR3. Germline values: CDR1 LGHNA, CDR2 YSLEER. V lost 0 bases, J lost 7 bases, and 12 bases lay in between. This CDR3 reads CASSQEASASTQYF. CDR3 sequence (DNA): TGCGCCAGCAGCCAAGAGGCATCGGCCTCGACCCAGTACTTC.

Regarding this clonotype: A much larger clone differs by one base, so this may be a read error. This chain joins TRBV20-1 and TRBJ2-5; 8 bases align to TRBD1. This CDR3 is 14 amino acids long. CDR1 and CDR2 (germline): DFQATT, SNEGSKA (reference sequence). The DNA for the CDR3 is TGCAGTGCCCCTAGGACAGGGCGTCAAGATACCCAGTACTTC. Its translation: CSAPRTGRQDTQYF.

This clonotype was observed a few times. V gene TRBV28 combines with J gene TRBJ2-6, with unresolved D. Germline V lookup: CDR1 MDHEN, CDR2 SYDVKM. Trimming cost V 1 base and J 0 bases, with 4 bases left between them. The CDR3 spans 15 residues. The CDR3 DNA reads TGTGCCAGCAGTTTATTATACTCTGGGGCCAACGTCCTGACTTTC. It codes for CASSLLYSGANVLTF.

In its sample, this clonotype was seen a few times. The chain uses TRBV24-1 and TRBJ2-1, with D maybe TRBD1 (6 bases). The CDR3 is 14 residues long. Trimming took off 4 bases at V and 5 bases at J, with 11 bases between the two ends. The V gene's germline CDR1 is KGHDR and CDR2 SFDVKD. The CDR3 region is CATSENRDHNEQFF. The CDR3 DNA sequence: TGTGCCACCAGTGAGAACAGGGACCACAATGAGCAGTTCTTC.

This clonotype came up a few times. The rearrangement joins TRBV30 to TRBJ1-5; a weak D match, TRBD1 (6 bases). The CDR3 extends over 13 amino acids. Trimming took 6 bases from V and 4 from J, leaving 13 bases between them. Germline values: CDR1 GTSNPN, CDR2 SVGIG (reference sequence). CDR3 amino acids: CACAQGPNQPQHF. In nucleotides, the CDR3 is TGTGCCTGTGCACAGGGTCCGAATCAGCCCCAGCATTTT.

There are many counts of this clonotype. V is TRBV10-3 and J is TRBJ2-3; 7 bases match TRBD2. This CDR3 region has 17 residues. Trimming cost V 4 bases and J 0 bases; bases outside gene matches: 10. Germline V gene sequence: CDR1 ENHRY, CDR2 SYGVKD. This CDR3 reads CAISGPSSGLSTDTQYF. As DNA, the CDR3 is TGTGCCATCAGTGGCCCCTCTAGCGGCTTAAGCACAGATACGCAGTATTTT.

This clonotype was picked up many times. The chain links TRBV7-2 to TRBJ2-1; maybe TRBD2 (5 bases). CDR1 is SGHTA and CDR2 is FQGNSA in the germline V gene. The germline V and J ends were trimmed by 5 bases and 0 bases, with 11 bases remaining between them. The CDR3 loop spans 15 amino acids. This CDR3 reads CASSRTGSSYNEQFF. The CDR3 DNA reads TGTGCCAGCAGCCGAACGGGGTCCTCCTACAATGAGCAGTTCTTC.